This T cell receptor beta chain emerged from a study of vaccination and CD4 T cells after COVID-19. Background on the study: Six males and four females constituted the convalescent cohort, two of whom were Hispanic.

V lost 1 base and J lost 6, with 18 bases in between. CDR1 and CDR2 (germline): MNHEY, SMNVEV (reference sequence). CDR3 length: 16 amino acids. A note on this clonotype: Its antigen is currently unknown.

Treatment in this sample: approximately nine-day PBMC culture with coronavirus spike peptide pools or control peptides (ViraFEST assay). ViraFEST stimulated the growth of antigen-specific T cells using peptide pools and subsequently profiled their TCRs by sequencing. Whole-study results and caveats: Within convalescent individuals, 304 out of 307 vaccine-specific clones proved to be spike mono-reactive.

Cultured CD4+ T cell DNA underwent sequencing with the Oncomine TCR Beta short-read assay. TCRdb analysed the PCR reads with MiXCR anew, one entry per CDR3 protein. The data show about 15,000 distinct CDR3 sequences, over 50% seen once. This clonotype was sampled from a human donor who had recovered from COVID-19. The J gene is TRBJ1-2, the V gene TRBV27, with D perhaps matching TRBD1 (6 bases). The sample comprised CD4+ T cells from blood, cultured in vitro. This chain's CDR3 is CASSLYILGGPDGYTF. As DNA, the CDR3 is TGTGCCAGCAGTTTATATATCCTGGGGGGGCCGGATGGCTACACCTTC.